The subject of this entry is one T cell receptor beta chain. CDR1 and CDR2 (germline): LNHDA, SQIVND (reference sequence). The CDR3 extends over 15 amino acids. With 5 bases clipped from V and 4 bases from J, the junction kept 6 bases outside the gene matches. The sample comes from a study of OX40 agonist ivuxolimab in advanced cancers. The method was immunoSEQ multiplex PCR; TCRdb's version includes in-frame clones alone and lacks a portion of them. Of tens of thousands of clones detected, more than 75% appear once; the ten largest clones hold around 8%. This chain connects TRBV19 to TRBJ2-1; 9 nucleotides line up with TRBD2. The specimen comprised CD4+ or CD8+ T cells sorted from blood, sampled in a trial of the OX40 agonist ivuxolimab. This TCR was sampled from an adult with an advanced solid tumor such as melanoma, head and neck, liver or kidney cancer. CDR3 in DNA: TGTGCCAGTAGTCGCTCTAGCGGGAATTACAATGAGCAGTTCTTC. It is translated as CASSRSSGNYNEQFF.